The clone carrying this T cell receptor (beta chain) has just a few counts. The antigen is unknown. These data originate in a study of T-cell memory formation after mild COVID-19. General study points: CD4+ bias marked clones expanding day 15 to 37, unlike balanced contracting clones. Researchers report contracting CD4+ clones mostly in CM and EM, with CD8+ clones in EMRA.

TCRdb re-derived calls from the 5' RACE reads in MiXCR, one entry per CDR3 protein. Of 250,000 to 300,000 distinct CDR3 sequences in the sample, around 15% were seen once. This CDR3 is 15 amino acids long. Trimming removed 3 bases at V and 2 bases at J, with 12 bases between. The rearrangement uses TRBV12-3 or TRBV12-4 and TRBJ2-3, with D perhaps TRBD2 (5 bases). Material for sequencing was PBMCs or a T cell subset sorted from them (not recorded which). This TCR came from a man between 18 and 35 years old who had mild COVID-19 (a few samples of this study predate the infection). Cell type and time point are not known. CDR3 loop: CASSFVGAPTDTQYF. The CDR3 coding sequence is TGTGCCAGCAGTTTTGTGGGAGCCCCCACAGATACGCAGTATTTT.